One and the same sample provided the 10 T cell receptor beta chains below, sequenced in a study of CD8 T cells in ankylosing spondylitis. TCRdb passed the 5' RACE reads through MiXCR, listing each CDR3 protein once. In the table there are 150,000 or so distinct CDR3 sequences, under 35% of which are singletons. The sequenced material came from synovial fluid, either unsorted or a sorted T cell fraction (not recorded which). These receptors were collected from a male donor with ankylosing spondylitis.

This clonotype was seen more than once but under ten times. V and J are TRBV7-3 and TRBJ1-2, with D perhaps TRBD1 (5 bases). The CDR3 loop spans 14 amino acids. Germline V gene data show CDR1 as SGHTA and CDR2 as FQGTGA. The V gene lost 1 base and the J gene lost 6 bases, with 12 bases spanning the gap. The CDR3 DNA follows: TGTGCCAGCAGCTTAAACAGCAGGGAGGATGGCTACACCTTC. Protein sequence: CASSLNSREDGYTF.

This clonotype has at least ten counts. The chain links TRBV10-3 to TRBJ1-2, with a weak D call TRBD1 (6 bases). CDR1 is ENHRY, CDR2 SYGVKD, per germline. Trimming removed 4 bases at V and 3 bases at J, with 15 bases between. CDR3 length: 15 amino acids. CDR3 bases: TGTGCCATCAGTGCGTCGCAGGGGTTGGACTATGGCTACACCTTC. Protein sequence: CAISASQGLDYGYTF.

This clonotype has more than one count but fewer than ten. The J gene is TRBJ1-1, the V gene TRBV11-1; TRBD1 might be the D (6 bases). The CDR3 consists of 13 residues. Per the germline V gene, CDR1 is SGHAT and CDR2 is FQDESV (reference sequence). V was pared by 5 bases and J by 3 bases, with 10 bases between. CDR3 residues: CASSPGEDTEAFF. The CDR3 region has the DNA TGTGCCAGCAGCCCAGGGGAGGACACTGAAGCTTTCTTT. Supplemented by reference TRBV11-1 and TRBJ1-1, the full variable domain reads EAEVAQSPRYKITEKSQAVAFWCDPISGHATLYWYRQILGQGPELLVQFQDESVVDDSQLPKDRFSAERLKGVDSTLKIQPAELGDSAMYLCASSPGEDTEAFFGQGTRLTVV.

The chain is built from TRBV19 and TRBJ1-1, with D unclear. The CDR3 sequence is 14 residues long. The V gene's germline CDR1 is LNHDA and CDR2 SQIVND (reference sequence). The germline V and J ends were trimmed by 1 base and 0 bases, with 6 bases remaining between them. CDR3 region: CASSIGAMNTEAFF. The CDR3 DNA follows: TGTGCCAGTAGTATAGGGGCTATGAACACTGAAGCTTTCTTT.

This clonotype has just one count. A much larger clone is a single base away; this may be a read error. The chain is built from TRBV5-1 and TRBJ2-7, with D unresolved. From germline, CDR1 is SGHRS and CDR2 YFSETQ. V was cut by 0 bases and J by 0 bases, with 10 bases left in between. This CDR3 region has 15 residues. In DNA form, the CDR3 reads TGCGCCAGCAGCTTGGTGAACATCCTCTCCTACGAGCAGTACTTC. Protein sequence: CASSLVNILSYEQYF. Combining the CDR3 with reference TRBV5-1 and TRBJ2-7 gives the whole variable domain KAGVTQTPRYLIKTRGQQVTLSCSPISGHRSVSWYQQTPGQGLQFLFEYFSETQRNKGNFPGRFSGRQFSNSRSEMNVSTLELGDSALYLCASSLVNILSYEQYFGPGTRLTVT.

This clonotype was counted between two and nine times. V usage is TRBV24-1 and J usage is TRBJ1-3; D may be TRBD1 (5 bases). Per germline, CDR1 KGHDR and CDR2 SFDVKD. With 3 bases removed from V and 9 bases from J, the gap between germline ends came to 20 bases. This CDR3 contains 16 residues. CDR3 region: CATSDPRTSPEGTIYF. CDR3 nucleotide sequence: TGTGCCACCAGTGATCCCCGGACATCCCCGGAGGGCACCATATATTTT.

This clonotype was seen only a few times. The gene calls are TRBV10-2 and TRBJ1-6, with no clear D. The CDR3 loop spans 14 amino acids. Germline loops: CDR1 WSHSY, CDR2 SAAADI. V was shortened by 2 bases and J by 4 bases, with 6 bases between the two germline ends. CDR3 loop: CASSENGYNSPLHF. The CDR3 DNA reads TGCGCCAGCAGTGAGAATGGGTATAATTCACCCCTCCACTTT.

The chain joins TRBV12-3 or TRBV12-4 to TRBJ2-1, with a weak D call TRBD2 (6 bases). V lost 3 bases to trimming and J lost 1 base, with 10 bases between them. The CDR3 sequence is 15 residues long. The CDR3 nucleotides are TGTGCCAGCAGTTTGGAGGGTGGATCCTACAATGAGCAGTTCTTC. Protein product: CASSLEGGSYNEQFF.

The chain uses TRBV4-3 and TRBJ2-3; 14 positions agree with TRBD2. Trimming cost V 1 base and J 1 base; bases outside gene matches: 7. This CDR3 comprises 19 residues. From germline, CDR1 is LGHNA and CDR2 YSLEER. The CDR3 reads CASSQGGLAGEIRTDTQYF. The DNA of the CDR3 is TGCGCCAGCAGCCAAGGGGGACTAGCGGGAGAGATTCGCACAGATACGCAGTATTTT.

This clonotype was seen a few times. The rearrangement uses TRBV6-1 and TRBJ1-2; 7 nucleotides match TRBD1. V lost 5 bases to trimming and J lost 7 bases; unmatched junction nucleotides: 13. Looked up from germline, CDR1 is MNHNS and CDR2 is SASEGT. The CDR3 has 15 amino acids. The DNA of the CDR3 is TGTGCCAGCAGTCTCTACCACCAGGGGGATCTTGGCTACACCTTC. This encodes CASSLYHQGDLGYTF.